This T cell receptor (beta chain) was profiled in a study of cytomegalovirus exposure and HLA in healthy donors. Overall study context: Earlier sequencing of some 190 million T cells yielded under 120 million unique TCR beta sequences.

As regards this clone: Its matching antigen is unknown.

This CDR3 has 15 residues. Germline CDR1 reads LGHNA; CDR2 reads YNFKEQ. Losses at the gene ends were 0 bases for V and 4 bases for J; bases not matched to a gene: 6. Study-wide results and caveats: Specific recognition of CMV antigens was confirmed in vitro for a few chains (all CMV-associated). The productive fraction for most TCR beta V segments was about 87% or about 30% in an earlier analysis.

PCR involved 60 Vbeta and 13 Jbeta primers. TCRdb's table, derived via immunoSEQ multiplex PCR, lists solely in-frame clones and lacks some. Seen here are more than 150,000 clones, roughly 84% observed once, and the top ten hold 2% to 3%. The chain joins TRBV4-2 to TRBJ2-7; the match to TRBD1 covers 7 bases. The sample was PBMCs. This clonotype was obtained from a woman aged 50 to 60 in good health and CMV-seropositive. The CDR3 nucleotides are TGTGCCAGCAGCCAAGAATGGACAGGCGGGTACGAGCAGTACTTC. It specifies CASSQEWTGGYEQYF.